This TCR beta chain was captured by sequencing in a study of technical replicates of blood from several donors. J lost 4 bases, V lost 5 bases, and 4 bases had no gene match. The germline CDR1 and CDR2 sequences are SNHLY and FYNNEI. CDR3 size: 13 residues. Only one count was recorded for this clone. The data were produced by immunoSEQ multiplex PCR, yet TCRdb's version contains in-frame clones alone and is incomplete. Here the sample spans some 80,000 clones, around 90% being singletons. Sequencing used T cells isolated from PBMCs. The V and J genes are TRBV2 and TRBJ1-1, with TRBD1 matching over 7 bases. This clonotype originated in a human donor in good health. CDR3 in DNA: TGTGCCAGCAGTCCCCGGACAGGCACTGAAGCTTTCTTT. This encodes CASSPRTGTEAFF.